This T cell receptor beta chain is drawn from a study of cytomegalovirus exposure and HLA in healthy donors. Study outcomes and limitations: Previously analyzed data showed that most TCR beta V segments were productive at a frequency of about 87% or about 30%. Analysis performed later found about 17,000 TCR beta sequences associated with HLA alleles at 0.05 false discovery rate. Altogether, some 170 TCR beta chains were recorded as cytomegalovirus-associated. Common viral pathogens seemed to be connected with several of the most significant clusters, according to a later analysis.

A note on this clone: Antigen unknown.

V was cut by 7 bases and J by 6 bases, with 13 bases left in between. The CDR3 spans 13 residues. Germline CDR1 MDHEN, CDR2 SYDVKM. PCR employed 60 Vbeta and 13 Jbeta primers. TCRdb's table, derived via immunoSEQ multiplex PCR, lists solely in-frame clones and lacks some. The table shows some 240,000 clones, with around 80% occurring only once. The V gene is TRBV28, the J gene TRBJ2-1, with a tentative D call TRBD2 (7 bases). Input material: PBMCs. The receptor was derived from a male donor in good health and CMV-seronegative. CDR3 residues: CASKGGGGNEQFF. The CDR3 coding sequence is TGTGCCAGCAAGGGAGGGGGGGGCAATGAGCAGTTCTTC.